A selection of T cell receptor beta chains follows, all from one sample in a study of T cells in tuberculosis. Profiling relied on immunoSEQ multiplex PCR, and the TCRdb table lists in-frame clones only, not all of them. Found here are roughly 7,100 clones, over 90% of them singletons; the top ten hold roughly 12%. The source material was PBMCs. The receptors were gathered from an adult with tuberculosis. CDR3s include the opening cysteine and the closing phenylalanine or tryptophan. Fields, in order: V gene, CDR3 length, clone size, J gene, D gene, CDR3 protein, CDR3 DNA. The D gene is left open where the match is weak. A clone size is listed for some rows: how often the clone was seen (once, few, many), or a class if it is expanded.

TRBV2,13,NA,TRBJ2-7,TRBD1,CASNRDRAHEQYF,TGTGCCAGCAACCGGGACAGGGCCCACGAGCAGTACTTC
TRBV11-2,14,NA,TRBJ1-2,TRBD1,CASSPLDRAYGYTF,TGTGCCAGCAGCCCATTGGACAGGGCCTATGGCTACACCTTC
TRBV6-1,14,NA,TRBJ1-2,NA,CASLPRTPLGGYTF,TGTGCCAGCCTTCCCCGGACACCGCTCGGTGGCTACACCTTC
TRBV7-2,15,NA,TRBJ2-4,TRBD2,CASSSSGRLGNIQYF,TGTGCCAGCAGCTCTAGCGGGAGGCTAGGAAACATTCAGTACTTC
TRBV6-5,15,NA,TRBJ1-1,TRBD1,CASSSMTGSFTEAFF,TGTGCCAGCAGCTCGATGACAGGGTCCTTCACTGAAGCTTTCTTT
TRBV6-5,16,once,TRBJ2-7,NA,CASSYHDQEGSYEQYF,TGTGCCAGCAGTTACCATGACCAAGAGGGCTCCTACGAGCAGTACTTC
TRBV27,17,NA,TRBJ2-7,NA,CASSRGTDSTDPYEQYF,TGTGCCAGCAGCCGCGGAACGGACAGTACAGACCCCTACGAGCAGTACTTC
TRBV9,15,NA,TRBJ2-2,TRBD2,CASSSGLYNTGELFF,TGTGCCAGCAGCTCGGGACTATACAACACCGGGGAGCTGTTTTTT
TRBV25-1,12,once,TRBJ1-1,NA,CASSSQNTEAFF,TGTGCCAGCAGTTCCCAGAACACTGAAGCTTTCTTT
TRBV10-3,13,NA,TRBJ2-5,NA,CAISESTGETQYF,TGTGCCATCAGTGAGTCAACAGGGGAGACCCAGTACTTC
TRBV7-2,17,NA,TRBJ2-1,TRBD2,CASSLAVLAGGQNEQFF,TGTGCCAGCAGCTTAGCGGTTTTGGCGGGAGGGCAGAATGAGCAGTTCTTC
TRBV29-1,14,NA,TRBJ2-5,TRBD2,CSVVGGRIEETQYF,TGCAGCGTTGTCGGCGGGAGGATTGAGGAGACCCAGTACTTC
TRBV7-2,13,NA,TRBJ2-2,NA,CASSLGGSGELFF,TGTGCCAGCAGCTTAGGAGGGTCCGGGGAGCTGTTTTTT
TRBV15,16,NA,TRBJ2-1,TRBD2,CATSRALAGEGNEQFF,TGTGCCACCAGCAGGGCCCTAGCGGGAGAAGGGAATGAGCAGTTCTTC
TRBV19,15,NA,TRBJ1-4,NA,CASSIGARAGRKLFF,TGTGCCAGTAGTATTGGGGCAAGGGCAGGGCGGAAACTGTTTTTT
TRBV9,15,NA,TRBJ2-1,NA,CASSRKGSGASEQFF,TGTGCCAGCAGCCGTAAGGGGTCAGGGGCCTCTGAGCAGTTCTTC
TRBV29-1,15,NA,TRBJ2-3,NA,CSVNEGQSFTDTQYF,TGCAGCGTTAATGAAGGACAGAGTTTCACAGATACGCAGTATTTT
TRBV29-1,13,NA,TRBJ1-1,TRBD1,CSVGRGQNTEAFF,TGCAGCGTTGGAAGGGGGCAGAACACTGAAGCTTTCTTT
TRBV25-1,14,NA,TRBJ2-2,NA,CASSEAGLGGELFF,TGTGCCAGCAGTGAGGCCGGGTTAGGCGGGGAGCTGTTTTTT
TRBV28,17,NA,TRBJ1-3,TRBD1,CASSGRQGSDSGNTIYF,TGTGCCAGCAGTGGGAGACAGGGAAGCGACTCTGGAAACACCATATATTTT
TRBV18,16,NA,TRBJ2-7,TRBD1,CASSPTGAYGSYEQYF,TGTGCCAGCTCACCGACAGGGGCATATGGCTCCTACGAGCAGTACTTC
TRBV14,19,NA,TRBJ1-5,NA,CASSQRASRALHSNQPQHF,TGTGCCAGCAGCCAAAGGGCGAGCAGGGCCCTTCATAGCAATCAGCCCCAGCATTTT
TRBV9,15,once,TRBJ2-5,TRBD1,CASSIRTGGKETQYF,TGTGCCAGCAGCATACGGACAGGGGGGAAAGAGACCCAGTACTTC
TRBV2,15,NA,TRBJ2-5,NA,CASSPLPAGEETQYF,TGTGCCAGCAGTCCCCTCCCTGCTGGAGAAGAGACCCAGTACTTC
TRBV6-1,15,NA,TRBJ1-2,NA,CASISSPTGNYGYTF,TGTGCCAGCATCTCGTCCCCGACAGGCAACTATGGCTACACCTTC